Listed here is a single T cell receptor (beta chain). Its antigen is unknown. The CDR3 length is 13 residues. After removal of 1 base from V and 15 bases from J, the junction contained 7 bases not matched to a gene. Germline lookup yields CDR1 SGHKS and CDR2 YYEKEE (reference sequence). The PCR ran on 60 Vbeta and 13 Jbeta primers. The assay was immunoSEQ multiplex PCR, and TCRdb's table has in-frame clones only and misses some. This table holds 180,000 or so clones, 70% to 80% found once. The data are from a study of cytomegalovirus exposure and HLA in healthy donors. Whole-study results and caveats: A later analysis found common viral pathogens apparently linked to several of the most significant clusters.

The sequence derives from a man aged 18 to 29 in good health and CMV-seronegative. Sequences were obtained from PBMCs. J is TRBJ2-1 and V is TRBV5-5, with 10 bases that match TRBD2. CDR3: CASSLSLAGATFF. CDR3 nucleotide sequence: TGTGCCAGCAGCTTGAGCCTAGCGGGGGCCACGTTCTTC.